Sequencing of this T cell receptor beta chain was carried out in a study of OX40 agonist ivuxolimab in advanced cancers. Overall study: Ivuxolimab was administered intravenously to patients at 0.01 to 10 mg/kg every 2 weeks.

Trimming removed 0 bases from V and 4 bases from J, with 13 bases in between. CDR1 is SGDLS, CDR2 YYNGEE, per germline. The CDR3 has 16 amino acids. Measured with immunoSEQ multiplex PCR; TCRdb has only the in-frame clones, and not every one. The top ten hold around 6.9% of the sample, which has nearly 80,000 clones, around 90% seen once. The sequenced sample was CD4+ or CD8+ T cells sorted from blood, obtained in a trial of the OX40 agonist ivuxolimab. The source of this sequence is an adult with an advanced solid tumor such as melanoma, head and neck, liver or kidney cancer. The gene calls are TRBV9 and TRBJ1-4, with D possibly TRBD1 on 5 matching bases. Here the CDR3 reads CASSVGSGNLNEKLFF. As DNA, the CDR3 is TGTGCCAGCAGCGTAGGGTCAGGGAATCTTAATGAAAAACTGTTTTTT.